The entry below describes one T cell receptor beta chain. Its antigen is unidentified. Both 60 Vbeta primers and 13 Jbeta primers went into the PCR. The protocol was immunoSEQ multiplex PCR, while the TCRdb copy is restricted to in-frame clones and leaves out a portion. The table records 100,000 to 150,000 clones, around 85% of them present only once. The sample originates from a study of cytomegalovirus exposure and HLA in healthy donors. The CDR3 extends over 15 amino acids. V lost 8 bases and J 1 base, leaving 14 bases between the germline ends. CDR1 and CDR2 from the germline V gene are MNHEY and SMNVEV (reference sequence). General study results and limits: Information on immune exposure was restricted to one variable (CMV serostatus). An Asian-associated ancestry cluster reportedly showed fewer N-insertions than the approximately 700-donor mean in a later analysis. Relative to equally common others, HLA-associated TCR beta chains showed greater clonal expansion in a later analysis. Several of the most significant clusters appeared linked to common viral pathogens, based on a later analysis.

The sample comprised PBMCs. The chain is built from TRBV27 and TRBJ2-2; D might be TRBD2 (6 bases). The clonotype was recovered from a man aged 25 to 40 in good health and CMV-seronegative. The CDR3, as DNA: TGTGCCAGCGGGGACTGGACGGGGAACACCGGGGAGCTGTTTTTT. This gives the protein CASGDWTGNTGELFF.